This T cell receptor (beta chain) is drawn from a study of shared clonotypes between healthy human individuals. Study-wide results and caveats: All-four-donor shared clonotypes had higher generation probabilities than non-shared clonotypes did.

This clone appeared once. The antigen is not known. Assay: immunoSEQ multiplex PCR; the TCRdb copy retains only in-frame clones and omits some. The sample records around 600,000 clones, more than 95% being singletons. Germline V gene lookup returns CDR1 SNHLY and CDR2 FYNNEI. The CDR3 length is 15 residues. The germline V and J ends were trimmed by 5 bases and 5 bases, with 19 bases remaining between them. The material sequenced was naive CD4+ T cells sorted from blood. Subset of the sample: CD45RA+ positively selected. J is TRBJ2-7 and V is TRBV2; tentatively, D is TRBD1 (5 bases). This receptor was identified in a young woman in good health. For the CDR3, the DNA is TGTGCCAGCAGTCCTAATTCCAGGACATTCCACGAGCAGTACTTC. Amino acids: CASSPNSRTFHEQYF.